This is a list of T cell receptor beta chains from one sample in a study of radiation and T cells in renal cell carcinoma. Data came from immunoSEQ multiplex PCR; TCRdb stores just in-frame clones and leaves some out. The sample includes fewer than 30,000 clones, over 70% of them seen just once. The specimen was blood, collected from a patient whose treatment included radiotherapy and nephrectomy. All receptors come from a man in his fifties or sixties with renal cell carcinoma. Each CDR3 is given with its conserved first and last residue. D genes are given only for firm matches. Rows give clone size only sometimes, using once, few, many, or a class for an expanded clone.

d_gene: .; j_gene: TRBJ2-7; abundance: .; v_gene: TRBV11-2; CDR3aa: CASSLDLAQAYEQYF; CDR3nt: TGTGCCAGCAGCTTAGATCTCGCACAGGCCTACGAGCAGTACTTC
d_gene: .; j_gene: TRBJ2-7; abundance: .; v_gene: TRBV6-5; CDR3aa: CASSYRSSSYEQYF; CDR3nt: TGTGCCAGCAGTTACAGGTCGAGCTCCTACGAGCAGTACTTC
d_gene: .; j_gene: TRBJ2-7; abundance: .; v_gene: TRBV7-2; CDR3aa: CASSLVWGGEQYF; CDR3nt: TGTGCCAGCAGCTTAGTTTGGGGTGGGGAGCAGTACTTC
d_gene: .; j_gene: TRBJ2-3; abundance: .; v_gene: TRBV14; CDR3aa: CASSQDRPGGGTDTQYF; CDR3nt: TGTGCCAGCAGCCAAGACAGGCCTGGGGGCGGCACAGATACGCAGTATTTT
d_gene: .; j_gene: TRBJ1-2; abundance: .; v_gene: TRBV30; CDR3aa: CAWSRGWNTNYGYTF; CDR3nt: TGTGCCTGGAGTAGAGGATGGAACACTAACTATGGCTACACCTTC
d_gene: .; j_gene: TRBJ1-5; abundance: .; v_gene: TRBV2; CDR3aa: CASSERTGEQPQHF; CDR3nt: TGTGCCAGCAGTGAACGAACGGGGGAACAGCCCCAGCATTTT
d_gene: .; j_gene: TRBJ1-1; abundance: .; v_gene: TRBV6-6; CDR3aa: CASSFTDGGRTEAFF; CDR3nt: TGTGCCAGCAGTTTCACGGACGGGGGAAGGACTGAAGCTTTCTTT
d_gene: TRBD1; j_gene: TRBJ2-3; abundance: few; v_gene: TRBV7-9; CDR3aa: CASSTWTGSGDTQYF; CDR3nt: TGTGCCAGCAGCACCTGGACAGGGTCGGGAGATACGCAGTATTTT
d_gene: TRBD1; j_gene: TRBJ1-2; abundance: .; v_gene: TRBV27; CDR3aa: CASSPAGQEINYGYTF; CDR3nt: TGTGCCAGCAGTCCCGCAGGACAGGAAATTAACTATGGCTACACCTTC
d_gene: .; j_gene: TRBJ1-1; abundance: .; v_gene: TRBV28; CDR3aa: CASSSLTEVNTEAFF; CDR3nt: TGTGCCAGCAGTTCCTTGACAGAAGTGAACACTGAAGCTTTCTTT
d_gene: TRBD1; j_gene: TRBJ2-3; abundance: .; v_gene: TRBV15; CDR3aa: CATSRGQGGLDTQYF; CDR3nt: TGTGCCACCAGCAGAGGACAGGGGGGATTAGATACGCAGTATTTT
d_gene: .; j_gene: TRBJ1-1; abundance: .; v_gene: TRBV18; CDR3aa: CASSPPGQSDTEAFF; CDR3nt: TGTGCCAGCTCACCACCGGGACAATCAGACACTGAAGCTTTCTTT
d_gene: TRBD1; j_gene: TRBJ2-3; abundance: .; v_gene: TRBV5-1; CDR3aa: CASSLIGQGGDTQYF; CDR3nt: TGCGCCAGCAGCTTAATCGGACAGGGGGGAGATACGCAGTATTTT
d_gene: .; j_gene: TRBJ2-1; abundance: .; v_gene: TRBV2; CDR3aa: CASIWLRTNNEQFF; CDR3nt: TGTGCCAGCATTTGGTTAAGGACTAACAATGAGCAGTTCTTC
d_gene: .; j_gene: TRBJ1-5; abundance: .; v_gene: TRBV5-6; CDR3aa: CASSFGVYDQPQHF; CDR3nt: TGTGCCAGCAGCTTTGGTGTATACGATCAGCCCCAGCATTTT
d_gene: .; j_gene: TRBJ1-5; abundance: .; v_gene: TRBV27; CDR3aa: CASSLGASQPQHF; CDR3nt: TGTGCCAGCAGTTTAGGGGCGAGCCAGCCCCAGCATTTT
d_gene: TRBD2; j_gene: TRBJ2-7; abundance: .; v_gene: TRBV4-3; CDR3aa: CASSQVLAGHYEQYF; CDR3nt: TGCGCCAGCAGCCAAGTACTAGCGGGACACTACGAGCAGTACTTC
d_gene: TRBD2; j_gene: TRBJ2-3; abundance: .; v_gene: TRBV12-5; CDR3aa: CASTEGDYTDTQYF; CDR3nt: TGTGCTAGTACCGAAGGGGACTACACAGATACGCAGTATTTT
d_gene: .; j_gene: TRBJ2-5; abundance: once; v_gene: TRBV7-6; CDR3aa: CASSSQETQYF; CDR3nt: TGTGCCAGCAGCTCCCAAGAGACCCAGTACTTC
d_gene: TRBD1; j_gene: TRBJ1-1; abundance: once; v_gene: TRBV7-2; CDR3aa: CASSLGQGAMRNEAFF; CDR3nt: TGTGCCAGCAGCCTAGGACAGGGGGCGATGAGGAATGAAGCTTTCTTT
d_gene: .; j_gene: TRBJ1-2; abundance: .; v_gene: TRBV2; CDR3aa: CASSQRRDYGYTF; CDR3nt: TGTGCCAGCAGCCAGAGGAGGGACTATGGCTACACCTTC
d_gene: .; j_gene: TRBJ2-3; abundance: .; v_gene: TRBV19; CDR3aa: CASREWGVPADTQYF; CDR3nt: TGTGCCAGCCGGGAGTGGGGGGTTCCTGCAGATACGCAGTATTTT
d_gene: .; j_gene: TRBJ2-3; abundance: .; v_gene: TRBV10-3; CDR3aa: CAISESADTQYF; CDR3nt: TGTGCCATCAGTGAGTCGGCAGATACGCAGTATTTT
d_gene: .; j_gene: TRBJ2-1; abundance: .; v_gene: TRBV5-1; CDR3aa: CASSPQGDGTTEQFF; CDR3nt: TGCGCCAGCAGCCCACAGGGGGACGGGACTACTGAGCAGTTCTTC
d_gene: TRBD2; j_gene: TRBJ2-1; abundance: .; v_gene: TRBV7-2; CDR3aa: CASSLASGRVGSEFF; CDR3nt: TGTGCCAGCAGCTTAGCTAGCGGGAGAGTGGGTTCGGAGTTCTTC
d_gene: TRBD1; j_gene: TRBJ1-1; abundance: .; v_gene: TRBV5-5; CDR3aa: CASSLTNRGDGTEAFF; CDR3nt: TGTGCCAGCAGCCTTACCAACAGGGGGGATGGCACTGAAGCTTTCTTT
d_gene: .; j_gene: TRBJ1-3; abundance: .; v_gene: TRBV30; CDR3aa: CAREDSSGNTIYF; CDR3nt: TGTGCCCGAGAGGACAGCTCTGGAAACACCATATATTTT
d_gene: .; j_gene: TRBJ1-5; abundance: .; v_gene: TRBV30; CDR3aa: CAWGGDTNQPQHF; CDR3nt: TGTGCCTGGGGTGGGGACACCAATCAGCCCCAGCATTTT